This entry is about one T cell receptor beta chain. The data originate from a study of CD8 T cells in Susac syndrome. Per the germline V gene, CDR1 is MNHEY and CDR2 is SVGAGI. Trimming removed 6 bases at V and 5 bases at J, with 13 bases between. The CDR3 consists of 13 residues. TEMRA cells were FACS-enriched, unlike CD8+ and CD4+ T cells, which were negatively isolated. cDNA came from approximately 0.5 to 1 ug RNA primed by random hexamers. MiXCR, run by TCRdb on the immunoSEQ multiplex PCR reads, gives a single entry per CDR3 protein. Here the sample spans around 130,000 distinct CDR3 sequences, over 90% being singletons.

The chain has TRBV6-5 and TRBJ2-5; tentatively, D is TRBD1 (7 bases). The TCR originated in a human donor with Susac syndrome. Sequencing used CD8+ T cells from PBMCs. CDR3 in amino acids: CASSSPGGETQYF. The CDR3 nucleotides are TGTGCCAGCAGCTCACCAGGGGGGGAGACCCAGTACTTC.